The 21 T cell receptor beta chains given below trace back to one sample, sequenced in a study of T cells after posttransplantation cyclophosphamide. Clones were sequenced by immunoSEQ multiplex PCR, and TCRdb holds only the in-frame ones, with some missing. The sample contains approximately 52,000 clones, roughly 86% of which appear only once. Sequences were obtained from PBMCs. The receptors come from a man younger than 40 with a blood cancer, CMV-positive, and with a related stem cell donor.

The chain joins TRBV7-9 to TRBJ2-5; 12 bases match TRBD2. This CDR3 region has 16 residues. Germline CDR1 and CDR2: SEHNR and FQNEAQ (reference sequence). Losses at the gene ends were 4 bases for V and 5 bases for J; bases not matched to a gene: 8. CDR3 region: CASSSSGRAQRETQYF. As DNA, the CDR3 is TGTGCCAGCAGCTCTAGCGGGAGGGCCCAGAGGGAGACCCAGTACTTC.

V gene TRBV5-1 combines with J gene TRBJ2-2; D call uncertain. The CDR3 loop spans 14 amino acids. Germline CDR1 is SGHRS and CDR2 is YFSETQ. Trimming took 5 bases from V and 6 from J, leaving 14 bases between them. The CDR3 DNA reads TGCGCCAGCAGATTCTCCCCCGGAGCCGGGGAGCTGTTTTTT. Protein product: CASRFSPGAGELFF.

The chain is built from TRBV7-2 and TRBJ1-3; 9 bases map to TRBD1. There are 16 residues in the CDR3. Germline V CDR1 and CDR2: SGHTA, FQGNSA. The J segment lost 12 bases and the V segment lost 5 bases, leaving 17 bases of the junction unmatched. The CDR3 sequence is CASSQLLQGAEWGIYF. The CDR3 DNA sequence: TGTGCCAGCAGCCAATTATTACAGGGGGCGGAGTGGGGCATATATTTT.

The chain combines TRBV4-1 with TRBJ2-7, with 7 bases matching TRBD2. This CDR3 is 16 amino acids long. Germline values: CDR1 MGHRA, CDR2 YSYEKL. V lost 3 bases, J lost 5 bases, and 13 bases stayed unmatched. CDR3 nucleotides: TGCGCCAGCAGCCACTTGGCGGGACGGGCGGGGGACGAGCAGTACTTC. It codes for CASSHLAGRAGDEQYF.

The chain recombines TRBV7-9 with TRBJ2-7, with 8 positions matching TRBD2. With 2 bases clipped from V and 1 base from J, the junction kept 1 base outside the gene matches. CDR1 and CDR2 (germline): SEHNR, FQNEAQ (reference sequence). The CDR3 runs 14 residues. The CDR3 loop is CASSLRGGSYEQYF. As DNA, the CDR3 is TGTGCCAGCAGCTTACGCGGGGGGTCCTACGAGCAGTACTTC.

CDR3 nucleotides: TGTGCCAGCCGGAGCCGGGGACAGGGAGAAAAGGAGACCCAGTACTTC. This encodes CASRSRGQGEKETQYF. This chain connects TRBV5-4 to TRBJ2-5, with TRBD1 identical over 9 bases. With 7 bases clipped from V and 5 bases from J, the junction kept 15 bases outside the gene matches. From germline, CDR1 is SGHNT and CDR2 YYREEE (reference sequence). This CDR3 comprises 16 residues.

This sequence joins TRBV10-3 and TRBJ2-7, with TRBD2 matching 7 bases. CDR1 is ENHRY and CDR2 is SYGVKD in the germline V gene. Trimming at V came to 11 bases and at J to 3 bases, leaving 7 bases not matched to a gene. This CDR3 has 12 residues. The CDR3 loop is CAGGDPGYEQYF. The CDR3 nucleotides read TGTGCCGGGGGGGACCCGGGCTACGAGCAGTACTTC.

J is TRBJ1-1 and V is TRBV5-8; TRBD1 aligns across 8 bases. The CDR3 extends over 16 amino acids. The J segment lost 4 bases and the V segment lost 3 bases, leaving 11 bases of the junction unmatched. Germline V gene sequence: CDR1 SGHTS, CDR2 YDEGEE. This CDR3 reads CASSSNLRGHGTEAFF. The CDR3 nucleotides read TGTGCCAGCAGCTCCAACCTCAGGGGGCATGGCACTGAAGCTTTCTTT. Supplemented by reference TRBV5-8 and TRBJ1-1, the full variable domain reads EAGVTQSPTHLIKTRGQQATLRCSPISGHTSVYWYQQALGLGLQFLLWYDEGEERNRGNFPPRFSGRQFPNYSSELNVNALELEDSALYLCASSSNLRGHGTEAFFGQGTRLTVV.

The chain combines TRBV9 with TRBJ2-3, with D tentatively TRBD1 (5 bases). The CDR3 runs to 13 residues. V shed 4 bases and J shed 3 bases, with 9 bases lying between them. In germline, CDR1 is SGDLS, CDR2 YYNGEE. This CDR3 reads CASSRTPTDTQYF. CDR3 DNA: TGTGCCAGCAGCAGGACACCAACAGATACGCAGTATTTT.

The chain links TRBV19 to TRBJ2-3; TRBD2 matches at 8 bases. The CDR3 loop spans 14 amino acids. Germline V lookup: CDR1 LNHDA, CDR2 SQIVND (reference sequence). The ends lost 0 bases at V and 10 bases at J; junction bases unmatched: 6. The CDR3, as DNA: TGTGCCAGTAGTATAGATCTATCGCGGGGGGCGCAGTATTTT. Residues: CASSIDLSRGAQYF.

The rearrangement joins TRBV6-5 to TRBJ2-7; 11 bases agree with TRBD2. CDR1 is MNHEY and CDR2 is SVGAGI in the germline V gene. Trimming cost V 6 bases and J 4 bases; bases outside gene matches: 5. The CDR3 sequence is 14 residues long. CDR3 protein: CASRVLAGEYEQYF. CDR3 coding DNA: TGTGCCAGCAGGGTACTAGCGGGGGAATACGAGCAGTACTTC.

The rearrangement links TRBV7-9 to TRBJ2-7; D is perhaps TRBD1 (7 bases). V lost 4 bases to trimming and J lost 4 bases, with 20 bases between them. Germline CDR1 is SEHNR and CDR2 is FQNEAQ (reference sequence). This CDR3 comprises 16 residues. The CDR3 is CASSSSRRGLIYEQYF. In DNA, the CDR3 is TGTGCCAGCAGCTCGAGCCGGAGGGGGCTTATTTACGAGCAGTACTTC.

This clone was seen once. V and J are TRBV28 and TRBJ2-2; D might be TRBD1 (7 bases). In germline, CDR1 is MDHEN, CDR2 SYDVKM. V was cut by 3 bases and J by 7 bases, with 15 bases left in between. The CDR3 runs 15 residues. This CDR3 is CASSFGDREVGELFF. The CDR3 nucleotides read TGTGCCAGCAGTTTCGGCGACAGGGAGGTCGGGGAGCTGTTTTTT.

V and J are TRBV28 and TRBJ2-3, with 8 bases that match TRBD1. Germline V gene lookup returns CDR1 MDHEN and CDR2 SYDVKM. Unmatched junction bases numbered 10, after V lost 6 bases and J lost 5 bases. This CDR3 spans 15 amino acids. CDR3 nucleotides: TGTGCCAGCAGATTTCTCGCAGGGGGCGAAGATACGCAGTATTTT. Its translation: CASRFLAGGEDTQYF. Full variable domain (outside the CDR3, taken from reference TRBV28 and TRBJ2-3): DVKVTQSSRYLVKRTGEKVFLECVQDMDHENMFWYRQDPGLGLRLIYFSYDVKMKEKGDIPEGYSVSREKKERFSLILESASTNQTSMYLCASRFLAGGEDTQYFGPGTRLTVL.

This rearrangement joins TRBV29-1 to TRBJ2-2, with D maybe TRBD1 (5 bases). V was clipped by 6 bases and J by 0 bases, with 14 bases between them. Germline CDR1 SQVTM, CDR2 ANQGSEA. The CDR3 has 15 residues. The CDR3 nucleotides are TGCAGCGTCAAAACAGGCCCTACGAACACCGGGGAGCTGTTTTTT. Its protein product is CSVKTGPTNTGELFF.

The rearrangement links TRBV23-1 to TRBJ1-5; 7 nucleotides align to TRBD1. Being an ORF, TRBV23-1 has a function that is uncertain. Trimming took 2 bases from V and 4 from J; bases not matched to a gene: 17. There are 19 residues in the CDR3. CDR3 in amino acids: CASSQNVGGGGCWNQPQHF. CDR3 sequence (DNA): TGCGCCAGCAGTCAAAATGTAGGAGGGGGCGGGTGTTGGAATCAGCCCCAGCATTTT.

V gene TRBV5-8 combines with J gene TRBJ1-5, with D uncertain. Germline CDR1 is SGHTS and CDR2 is YDEGEE. Trimming cost V 2 bases and J 3 bases, with 9 bases left between them. CDR3 length: 14 amino acids. Here the CDR3 DNA reads TGTGCCAGCAGCTTCCGGGGATACAATCAGCCCCAGCATTTT. It yields the protein CASSFRGYNQPQHF.

The rearrangement joins TRBV4-2 to TRBJ1-4, with D possibly matching TRBD1 (6 bases). Per germline, CDR1 LGHNA and CDR2 YNFKEQ. The CDR3 is 17 amino acids. The V end lost 0 bases, the J end lost 3 bases, and 14 bases lay between the germline ends. The CDR3 loop is CASSQDRGGVPNEKLFF. In DNA, the CDR3 is TGTGCCAGCAGCCAAGATCGAGGGGGGGTTCCTAATGAAAAACTGTTTTTT.

This chain connects TRBV11-2 to TRBJ1-2; D is undetermined. The germline V gene has CDR1 SGHAT and CDR2 FQNNGV. This CDR3 spans 12 amino acids. Trimming took 5 bases from V and 1 from J, leaving 5 bases between them. The CDR3 DNA sequence: TGTGCCAGCAGCCCCAATAACTATGGCTACACCTTC. Amino acids: CASSPNNYGYTF.

V gene TRBV7-2 combines with J gene TRBJ2-3, with unresolved D. Germline V lookup: CDR1 SGHTA, CDR2 FQGNSA. The CDR3 is made up of 16 amino acids. Trimming removed 4 bases from V and 1 base from J, with 15 bases in between. In DNA form, the CDR3 reads TGTGCCAGCAGCTCACTATCTCAATGGGGCACAGATACGCAGTATTTT. It codes for CASSSLSQWGTDTQYF.

The CDR3 region is CASSLFTTGTQETQYF. In nucleotides, the CDR3 is TGTGCCAGCAGTTTATTCACTACCGGGACACAAGAGACCCAGTACTTC. The rearrangement joins TRBV28 to TRBJ2-5, with D perhaps TRBD1 (6 bases). The length of the CDR3 is 16 residues. Germline CDR1 reads MDHEN; CDR2 reads SYDVKM. V dropped 1 base and J dropped 2 bases, with 14 bases sitting between them.